Shown below are 32 T cell receptor beta chains from a single sample sequenced in a study of control samples from healthy donors and cancer patients. Generated by immunoSEQ multiplex PCR, the TCRdb table keeps only in-frame clones and is missing some. The sample holds fewer than 110,000 clones, around 89% seen once. Material for sequencing was blood. These receptors came from a man aged 25 to 40 in good health.

The rearrangement links TRBV27 to TRBJ2-7; D gene ambiguous. The CDR3 sequence is 13 residues long. V dropped 4 bases and J dropped 3 bases, with 10 bases sitting between them. Germline V CDR1 and CDR2: MNHEY, SMNVEV (reference sequence). The CDR3 reads CASSWAPFYEQYF. The CDR3 region has the DNA TGTGCCAGCAGTTGGGCCCCTTTCTACGAGCAGTACTTC.

This chain links TRBV6-2 or TRBV6-3 with TRBJ2-1, with D uncertain. Germline V CDR1 and CDR2: MNHEY, SVGEGT. The CDR3 is 15 residues long. The germline V and J ends were trimmed by 0 bases and 1 base, with 7 bases remaining between them. This CDR3 reads CASSYSIRSYNEQFF. For the CDR3, the DNA is TGTGCCAGCAGTTACTCTATTAGATCCTACAATGAGCAGTTCTTC.

As regards this clone: The sample contains more than one DNA sequence encoding this CDR3. The chain combines TRBV25-1 with TRBJ2-1; D remains unclear. The CDR3 is 11 residues long. Germline-derived CDR1 and CDR2 are MGHDK and SYGVNS. V was clipped by 3 bases and J by 3 bases, with 0 bases between them. CDR3 in amino acids: CASSDYNEQFF. CDR3 DNA sequence: TGTGCCAGCAGTGACTACAATGAGCAGTTCTTC.

V and J are TRBV6-6 and TRBJ2-2; a weak D match, TRBD1 (6 bases). This CDR3 spans 13 amino acids. The V and J ends lost 11 bases and 1 base respectively, with 11 bases between them. Germline V gives CDR1 MNHNY, CDR2 SVGAGI (reference sequence). CDR3 nucleotides: TGTGCCGTGGGCAGGGGGAACACCGGGGAGCTGTTTTTT. This codes for CAVGRGNTGELFF.

This chain connects TRBV30 to TRBJ2-1, with D possibly called TRBD1 or TRBD2 (6 bases each). The V gene's germline CDR1 is GTSNPN and CDR2 SVGIG (reference sequence). Trimming took off 5 bases at V and 10 bases at J, with 18 bases between the two ends. The CDR3 length is 13 residues. The CDR3 spells CAWDLGGQVEQFF. The CDR3 region has the DNA TGTGCCTGGGATCTCGGGGGCCAGGTCGAGCAGTTCTTC.

The chain links TRBV12-3 or TRBV12-4 to TRBJ2-7; 7 bases are a match to TRBD2. This CDR3 has 13 amino acids. Trimming took 5 bases from V and 5 from J; bases not matched to a gene: 6. CDR3 sequence (DNA): TGTGCCAGCAGTCCTTGGGGAGGGAACGAGCAGTACGTC. This translates into CASSPWGGNEQYV.

The V gene is TRBV7-2, the J gene TRBJ2-7, with D maybe TRBD2 (6 bases). The CDR3 extends over 14 amino acids. Looked up from germline, CDR1 is SGHTA and CDR2 is FQGNSA. The V end was cut by 5 bases, the J end by 2 bases, with 13 bases between. The CDR3 reads CASSLFAGPYEQYF. The CDR3, as DNA: TGTGCCAGCAGCCTTTTTGCGGGGCCCTACGAGCAGTACTTC.

CDR3 sequence reads: CASSQENTPYGYTF. The CDR3 DNA sequence: TGTGCCAGCAGCCAAGAAAATACCCCCTATGGCTACACCTTC. The chain combines TRBV4-2 with TRBJ1-2; D gene ambiguous. Germline CDR1 reads LGHNA; CDR2 reads YNFKEQ. Trimming shortened V by 0 bases and J by 4 bases, and 9 bases separated the two germline ends. The CDR3 extends over 14 amino acids.

The V call is TRBV20-1, the J call TRBJ1-1, with D possibly matching TRBD1 (5 bases). The CDR3 has 13 amino acids. V lost 3 bases, J lost 3 bases, and 11 bases lay in between. Looked up from germline, CDR1 is DFQATT and CDR2 is SNEGSKA (reference sequence). The CDR3 loop is CSASQGMDTEAFF. The CDR3 coding sequence is TGCAGTGCTAGTCAGGGAATGGACACTGAAGCTTTCTTT.

The chain is built from TRBV12-3 or TRBV12-4 and TRBJ1-1; no clear D gene. This CDR3 comprises 13 residues. Trimming stripped 3 bases from V and 6 bases from J, with 11 bases between. In DNA form, the CDR3 reads TGTGCCAGCAGTTTTTCATCACGCCCTGAAGCTTTCTTT. This sequence encodes CASSFSSRPEAFF.

The rearrangement links TRBV18 to TRBJ1-2; 7 bases are shared with TRBD1. This CDR3 is 14 amino acids long. Per germline, CDR1 KGHSH and CDR2 LQKENI. The CDR3 sequence is CATKGQGANYGYTF. CDR3 nucleotide sequence: TGTGCAACAAAGGGGCAGGGGGCTAACTATGGCTACACCTTC.

This clone was seen once. This chain joins TRBV12-5 and TRBJ1-2; D gene unclear. Germline V CDR1 and CDR2: LGHNT, FRNRAP. The V gene lost 3 bases and the J gene lost 5 bases, with 10 bases spanning the gap. The CDR3 is 13 amino acids. This chain's CDR3 is CASGLDPRYGYTF. The DNA of the CDR3 is TGTGCTAGTGGTTTAGACCCCAGGTATGGCTACACCTTC.

This chain joins TRBV15 and TRBJ1-1, with D unresolved. Deletions cut 2 bases from V and 1 base from J, with 17 bases between. The CDR3 covers 17 residues. Germline V gene sequence: CDR1 LNHNV, CDR2 YYDKDF (reference sequence). CDR3: CATSRRMVAPGNTEAFF. In DNA, the CDR3 is TGTGCCACCAGCAGAAGGATGGTGGCGCCAGGGAACACTGAAGCTTTCTTT.

The chain employs TRBV5-6 and TRBJ1-2; the match to TRBD1 covers 8 bases. The trim removed 2 bases at V and 8 bases at J, leaving 5 bases unmatched. CDR3 length: 13 amino acids. Germline assignment: CDR1 SGHDT and CDR2 YYEEEE. For the CDR3, the DNA is TGTGCCAGCAGCTTCGGACAGGGTAGCGGCTACACCTTC. As protein: CASSFGQGSGYTF.

The chain uses TRBV2 and TRBJ1-4; D is unresolved. Looked up from germline, CDR1 is SNHLY and CDR2 is FYNNEI. V was pared by 7 bases and J by 4 bases, with 10 bases between. The CDR3 sequence is 13 residues long. The CDR3 loop is CASKTDDNEKLFF. CDR3 bases: TGTGCCAGCAAAACAGATGATAATGAAAAACTGTTTTTT.

V usage is TRBV30 and J usage is TRBJ1-1; possibly TRBD1 for D (6 bases). The CDR3 runs 16 residues. Germline V gene data show CDR1 as GTSNPN and CDR2 as SVGIG (reference sequence). Trimming took off 2 bases at V and 1 base at J, with 17 bases between the two ends. DNA of the CDR3: TGTGCCTGGAGTATTACGGGGGGCGGACCGAACACTGAAGCTTTCTTT. This gives the protein CAWSITGGGPNTEAFF. The variable domain in full, with the rest retrieved from reference TRBV30 and TRBJ1-1, is SQTIHQWPATLVQPVGSPLSLECTVEGTSNPNLYWYRQAAGRGLQLLFYSVGIGQISSEVPQNLSASRPQDRQFILSSKKLLLSDSGFYLCAWSITGGGPNTEAFFGQGTRLTVV.

This clone was picked up one time. DNA for the CDR3: TGTGCCAGCAGCTTAGGCGGGACAGCCGGCTACGAGCAGTACTTC. It codes for CASSLGGTAGYEQYF. This rearrangement joins TRBV5-4 to TRBJ2-7; the D gene is possibly TRBD1 (7 bases). The germline V and J ends were trimmed by 2 bases and 3 bases, with 15 bases remaining between them. The CDR3 is 15 amino acids. Germline-derived CDR1 and CDR2 are SGHNT and YYREEE (reference sequence).

The chain uses TRBV10-1 and TRBJ2-3; TRBD1 might be the D (5 bases). The CDR3 is made up of 15 amino acids. Per germline, CDR1 WNHNN and CDR2 SYGVQD (reference sequence). V lost 4 bases to trimming and J lost 1 base, with 12 bases between them. The CDR3, as DNA: TGCGCCAGCAGTGTCGGCAGGGCCCGCACAGATACGCAGTATTTT. Residues: CASSVGRARTDTQYF.

As concerns this clone: The sample carries other DNA sequences with the same CDR3. The chain couples TRBV28 to TRBJ2-7; tentative D call: TRBD1 (5 bases). The CDR3 is 12 residues long. Trimming cost V 4 bases and J 3 bases, with 7 bases left between them. Germline CDR1 MDHEN, CDR2 SYDVKM. CDR3 sequence reads: CASSWGGYEQYF. The CDR3 nucleotides read TGTGCCAGCAGTTGGGGCGGCTACGAGCAGTACTTC.

This clone was detected only once. The chain recombines TRBV6-4 with TRBJ2-3; the match to TRBD2 covers 10 bases. Germline CDR1 MRHNA, CDR2 SNTAGT. The CDR3 has 15 amino acids. V dropped 3 bases and J dropped 2; count of bases not matched to a gene: 2. CDR3 nucleotide sequence: TGTGCCAGCAGTGAGCTAGCGGGAGACACAGATACGCAGTATTTT. This sequence encodes CASSELAGDTDTQYF.

This chain uses TRBV5-1 with TRBJ2-1; D is unresolved. The germline CDR1 and CDR2 sequences are SGHRS and YFSETQ. Trimming took 1 base from V and 9 from J, leaving 8 bases between them. The CDR3 extends over 12 amino acids. CDR3 nucleotide sequence: TGCGCCAGCAGCTTGAACAGTGGTGAGCAGTTCTTC. Translating it yields CASSLNSGEQFF.

The chain couples TRBV7-6 to TRBJ2-1, with 8 bases matching TRBD2. The CDR3 runs 18 residues. The germline CDR1 and CDR2 sequences are SGHVS and FNYEAQ. With V trimmed by 5 bases and J by 0 bases, 12 bases remained unmatched. The CDR3 loop is CASSLRVAGHSSYNEQFF. The CDR3 DNA reads as TGTGCCAGCAGCCTTCGAGTAGCGGGGCATAGCTCCTACAATGAGCAGTTCTTC. Variable domain in full (rest from reference TRBV7-6 and TRBJ2-1): GAGVSQSPRYKVTKRGQDVALRCDPISGHVSLYWYRQALGQGPEFLTYFNYEAQQDKSGLPNDRFSAERPEGSISTLTIQRTEQRDSAMYRCASSLRVAGHSSYNEQFFGPGTRLTVL.

V is TRBV2 and J is TRBJ1-1; TRBD1 might be the D (6 bases). The CDR3 is 15 amino acids. V was shortened by 2 bases and J by 2 bases, with 12 bases between the two germline ends. CDR1 and CDR2 from the germline V gene are SNHLY and FYNNEI. This CDR3 is CASSESEGGNTEAFF. In nucleotides, the CDR3 is TGTGCCAGCAGTGAATCAGAGGGGGGAAACACTGAAGCTTTCTTT.

The chain couples TRBV18 to TRBJ2-2; no clear D gene. CDR1 and CDR2 (germline): KGHSH, LQKENI. The CDR3 consists of 14 residues. Trimming shortened V by 8 bases and J by 4 bases, and 14 bases separated the two germline ends. DNA for the CDR3: TGTGCCAGCCCCCAGATGGGTGGCACCGGGGAGCTGTTTTTT. Translated: CASPQMGGTGELFF.

This chain uses TRBV6-4 with TRBJ2-2; D remains unclear. The length of the CDR3 is 14 residues. Trimming left V 7 bases short and J 3 bases short, with 12 bases between. Germline V gives CDR1 MRHNA, CDR2 SNTAGT. The CDR3 coding sequence is TGTGCCAGCACCATCACGGAATACACCGGGGAGCTGTTTTTT. Its translation is CASTITEYTGELFF.

The rearrangement joins TRBV24-1 to TRBJ2-1, with D tentatively TRBD1 or TRBD2 (5 bases each). V lost 3 bases, J lost 3 bases, and 11 bases lay in between. The CDR3 is made up of 15 amino acids. Germline values: CDR1 KGHDR, CDR2 SFDVKD. Here the CDR3 DNA reads TGTGCCACCAGTGATATCGGGACCGGCTACAATGAGCAGTTCTTC. This translates into CATSDIGTGYNEQFF.

In DNA, the CDR3 is TGTGCCAGCAGCTTCGCTGACAGAAAGGAGCAGTACTTC. Protein sequence: CASSFADRKEQYF. This sequence joins TRBV12-3 or TRBV12-4 and TRBJ2-7, with D possibly matching TRBD1 (5 bases). The V end was cut by 6 bases, the J end by 7 bases, with 16 bases between. CDR3 length: 13 amino acids.

The CDR3 coding sequence is TGTGCCTGGAATGGAGACAGAGGAGAGACCCAGTACTTC. Translated, it gives CAWNGDRGETQYF. This chain connects TRBV30 to TRBJ2-5; TRBD1 is a possible D gene (5 bases). CDR1 GTSNPN and CDR2 SVGIG come from the germline V gene (reference sequence). Deletions cut 4 bases from V and 4 bases from J, with 13 bases between. The CDR3 sequence is 13 residues long.

The table lists this clone with a few counts. The rearrangement uses TRBV27 and TRBJ2-5; D ambiguous. Trimming cost V 0 bases and J 2 bases, with 10 bases left between them. The germline V gene has CDR1 MNHEY and CDR2 SMNVEV (reference sequence). The CDR3 has 15 residues. The CDR3: CASSLSKGRQETQYF. The CDR3 bases are TGTGCCAGCAGTTTATCAAAGGGAAGGCAAGAGACCCAGTACTTC.

A few counts support this clone. V gene TRBV19 combines with J gene TRBJ1-2; D gene ambiguous. V was cut by 4 bases and J by 7 bases, with 13 bases left in between. Germline CDR1 is LNHDA and CDR2 is SQIVND (reference sequence). CDR3 length: 13 residues. The CDR3 loop reads CASSNSVVGGYTF. CDR3 coding DNA: TGTGCCAGTAGTAATAGTGTGGTCGGTGGCTACACCTTC. Full variable domain (outside the CDR3, taken from reference TRBV19 and TRBJ1-2): DGGITQSPKYLFRKEGQNVTLSCEQNLNHDAMYWYRQDPGQGLRLIYYSQIVNDFQKGDIAEGYSVSREKKESFPLTVTSAQKNPTAFYLCASSNSVVGGYTFGSGTRLTVV.

The rearrangement links TRBV18 to TRBJ1-6, with D uncertain. CDR3 length: 15 amino acids. V gave up 4 bases and J gave up 9 bases, with 16 bases separating them. Germline lookup yields CDR1 KGHSH and CDR2 LQKENI. DNA for the CDR3: TGTGCCAGCTCACGGGCGGGAGGTTTTCGTTCACCCCTCCACTTT. Its protein product is CASSRAGGFRSPLHF.

The chain joins TRBV2 to TRBJ2-6; tentatively, D is TRBD1 or TRBD2 (5 bases each). Trimming shortened V by 6 bases and J by 4 bases, and 19 bases separated the two germline ends. Germline assignment: CDR1 SNHLY and CDR2 FYNNEI. This CDR3 is 17 amino acids long. CDR3 protein: CASSPGLGVRGANVLTF. As DNA, the CDR3 is TGTGCCAGCAGCCCGGGGTTAGGGGTGAGAGGGGCCAACGTCCTGACTTTC.